This T cell receptor (beta chain) was identified in a study of post-analysis software for immune sequencing data. The TCR beta cDNA libraries carried unique molecular identifiers. Each CDR3 protein gets one entry after TCRdb re-called the PCR reads with MiXCR. This table has approximately 160,000 distinct CDR3 sequences, approximately 30% appearing once. Ten or more counts support this clonotype. Its antigen is not known. Trimming cost V 2 bases and J 0 bases; bases outside gene matches: 10. This CDR3 spans 19 amino acids. Germline loops: CDR1 WNHNN, CDR2 SYGVQD (reference sequence). The study's findings and limits: TRBV5-6, TRBV5-1 and TRBV20-1 were among 4 or 5 TRBV segments more frequent in patients than controls.

The material sequenced was blood. The receptor's source is a girl under 18 with multiple sclerosis. The V gene is TRBV10-1, the J gene TRBJ2-6; TRBD1 matches 7 bases. The CDR3 sequence is CASSELFTGVYSGANVLTF. The CDR3 region has the DNA TGCGCCAGCAGTGAGCTTTTTACAGGGGTCTACTCTGGGGCCAACGTCCTGACTTTC.